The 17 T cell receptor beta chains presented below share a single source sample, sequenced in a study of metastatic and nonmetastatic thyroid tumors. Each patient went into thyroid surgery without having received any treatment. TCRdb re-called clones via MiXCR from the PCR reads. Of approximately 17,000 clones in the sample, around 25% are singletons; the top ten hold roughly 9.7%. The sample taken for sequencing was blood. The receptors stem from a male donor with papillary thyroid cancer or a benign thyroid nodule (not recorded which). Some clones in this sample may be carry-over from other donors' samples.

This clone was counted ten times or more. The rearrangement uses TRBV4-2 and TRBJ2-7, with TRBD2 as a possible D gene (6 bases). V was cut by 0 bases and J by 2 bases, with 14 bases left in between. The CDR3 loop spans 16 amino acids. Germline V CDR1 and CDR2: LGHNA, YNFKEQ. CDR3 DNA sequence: TGTGCCAGCAGCCAAGATCTTAGCGGAACACCCTACGAGCAGTACTTC. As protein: CASSQDLSGTPYEQYF.

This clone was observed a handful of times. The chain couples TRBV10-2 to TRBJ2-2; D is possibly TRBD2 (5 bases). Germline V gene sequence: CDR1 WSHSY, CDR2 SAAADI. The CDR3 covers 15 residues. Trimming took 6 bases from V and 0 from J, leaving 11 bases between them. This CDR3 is CASRLEATNTGELFF. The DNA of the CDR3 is TGCGCCAGCAGATTGGAGGCAACGAACACCGGGGAGCTGTTTTTT.

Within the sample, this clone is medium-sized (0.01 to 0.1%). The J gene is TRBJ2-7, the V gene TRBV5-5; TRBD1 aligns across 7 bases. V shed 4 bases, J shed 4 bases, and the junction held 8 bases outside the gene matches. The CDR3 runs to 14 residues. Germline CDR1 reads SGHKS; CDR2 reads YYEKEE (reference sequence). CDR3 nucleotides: TGTGCCAGCAGCCGCACCAGGGGGTCGTACGAGCAGTACTTC. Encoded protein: CASSRTRGSYEQYF. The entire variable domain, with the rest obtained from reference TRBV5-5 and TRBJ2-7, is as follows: DAGVTQSPTHLIKTRGQQVTLRCSPISGHKSVSWYQQVLGQGPQFIFQYYEKEERGRGNFPDRFSARQFPNYSSELNVNALLLGDSALYLCASSRTRGSYEQYFGPGTRLTVT.

For the CDR3, the DNA is TGCAGTGCTATCCGTAGCGGGGCCGTCTACAATGAGCAGTTCTTC. This encodes CSAIRSGAVYNEQFF. This rearrangement joins TRBV20-1 to TRBJ2-1; 8 bases fit TRBD2. Germline V CDR1 and CDR2: DFQATT, SNEGSKA (reference sequence). The CDR3 sequence is 15 residues long. V was clipped by 4 bases and J by 3 bases; unmatched bases: 8.

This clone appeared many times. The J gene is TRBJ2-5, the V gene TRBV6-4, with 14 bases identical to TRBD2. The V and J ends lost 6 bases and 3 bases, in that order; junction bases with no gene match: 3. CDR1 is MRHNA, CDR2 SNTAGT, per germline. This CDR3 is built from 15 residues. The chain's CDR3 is CASSSTSGGEETQYF. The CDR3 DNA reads TGTGCCAGCAGCTCGACTAGCGGGGGGGAAGAGACCCAGTACTTC.

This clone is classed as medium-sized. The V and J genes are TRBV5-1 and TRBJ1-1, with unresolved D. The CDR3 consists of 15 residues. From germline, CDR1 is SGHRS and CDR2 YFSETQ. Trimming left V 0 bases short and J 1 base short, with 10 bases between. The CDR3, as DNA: TGCGCCAGCAGCTTGGAAAGACTCACGAACACTGAAGCTTTCTTT. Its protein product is CASSLERLTNTEAFF. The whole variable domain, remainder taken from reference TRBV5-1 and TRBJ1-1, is KAGVTQTPRYLIKTRGQQVTLSCSPISGHRSVSWYQQTPGQGLQFLFEYFSETQRNKGNFPGRFSGRQFSNSRSEMNVSTLELGDSALYLCASSLERLTNTEAFFGQGTRLTVV.

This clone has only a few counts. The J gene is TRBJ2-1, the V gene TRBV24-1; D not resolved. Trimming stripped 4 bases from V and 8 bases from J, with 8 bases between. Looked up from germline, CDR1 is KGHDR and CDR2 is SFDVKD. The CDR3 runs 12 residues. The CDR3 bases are TGTGCCACCAGTGAGTCTAGGTATGAGCAGTTCTTC. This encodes CATSESRYEQFF.

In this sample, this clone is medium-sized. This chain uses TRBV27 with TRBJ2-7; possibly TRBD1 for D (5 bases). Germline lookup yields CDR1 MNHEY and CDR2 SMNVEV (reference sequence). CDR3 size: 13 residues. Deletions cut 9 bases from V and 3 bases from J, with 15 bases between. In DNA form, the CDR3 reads TGTGCCAGTCAATACTCTCAGGGCTACGAGCAGTACTTC. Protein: CASQYSQGYEQYF.

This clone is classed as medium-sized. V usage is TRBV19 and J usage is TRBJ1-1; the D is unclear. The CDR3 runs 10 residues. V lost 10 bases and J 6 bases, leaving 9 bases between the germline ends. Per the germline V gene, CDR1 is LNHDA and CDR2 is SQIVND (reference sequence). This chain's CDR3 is CATGEAEAFF. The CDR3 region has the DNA TGTGCCACCGGGGAGGCTGAAGCTTTCTTT.

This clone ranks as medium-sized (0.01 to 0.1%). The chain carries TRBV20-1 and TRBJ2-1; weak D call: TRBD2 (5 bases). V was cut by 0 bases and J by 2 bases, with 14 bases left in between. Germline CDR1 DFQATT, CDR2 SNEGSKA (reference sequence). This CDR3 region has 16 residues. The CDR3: CSARDLRPGAYNEQFF. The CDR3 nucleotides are TGCAGTGCTAGAGATTTGAGACCCGGGGCCTACAATGAGCAGTTCTTC.

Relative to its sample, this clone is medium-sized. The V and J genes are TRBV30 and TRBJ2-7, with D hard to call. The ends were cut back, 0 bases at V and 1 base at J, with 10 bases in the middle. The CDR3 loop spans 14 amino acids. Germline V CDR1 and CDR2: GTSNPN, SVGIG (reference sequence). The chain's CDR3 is CAWSVKAVSYEQYF. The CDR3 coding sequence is TGTGCCTGGAGTGTTAAGGCAGTATCCTACGAGCAGTACTTC.

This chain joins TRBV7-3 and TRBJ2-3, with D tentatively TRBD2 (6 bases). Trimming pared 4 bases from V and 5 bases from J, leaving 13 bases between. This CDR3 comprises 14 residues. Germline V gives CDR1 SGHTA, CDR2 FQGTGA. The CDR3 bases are TGTGCCAGCAGCTCCCGGGGGATCGGAGATACGCAGTATTTT. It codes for CASSSRGIGDTQYF. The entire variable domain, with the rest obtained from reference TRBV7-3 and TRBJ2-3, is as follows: GAGVSQTPSNKVTEKGKYVELRCDPISGHTALYWYRQSLGQGPEFLIYFQGTGAADDSGLPNDRFFAVRPEGSVSTLKIQRTERGDSAVYLCASSSRGIGDTQYFGPGTRLTVL.

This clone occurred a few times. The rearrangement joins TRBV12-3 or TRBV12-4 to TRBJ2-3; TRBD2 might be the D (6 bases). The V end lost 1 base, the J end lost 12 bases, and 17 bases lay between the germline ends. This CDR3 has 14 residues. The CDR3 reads CASSLEWDFSLQYF. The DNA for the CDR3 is TGTGCCAGCAGTTTAGAATGGGACTTCTCACTTCAGTATTTT.

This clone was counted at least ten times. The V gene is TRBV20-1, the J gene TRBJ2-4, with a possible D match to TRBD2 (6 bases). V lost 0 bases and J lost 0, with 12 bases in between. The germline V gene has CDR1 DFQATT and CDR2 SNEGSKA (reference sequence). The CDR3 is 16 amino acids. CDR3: CSAREAGRLAKNIQYF. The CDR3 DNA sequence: TGCAGTGCTAGAGAGGCGGGACGGCTAGCCAAAAACATTCAGTACTTC.

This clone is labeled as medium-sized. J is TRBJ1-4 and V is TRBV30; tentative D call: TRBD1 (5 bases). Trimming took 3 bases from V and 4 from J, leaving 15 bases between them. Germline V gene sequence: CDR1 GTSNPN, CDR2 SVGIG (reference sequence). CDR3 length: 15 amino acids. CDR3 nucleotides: TGTGCCTGGAGCGGAGCTGGGGGGTTTAATGAAAAACTGTTTTTT. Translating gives CAWSGAGGFNEKLFF.

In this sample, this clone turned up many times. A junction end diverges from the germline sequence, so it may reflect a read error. The CDR3 nucleotides are TGCAGTGCTAGATGGGACAGGGAACAACATTTT. Its translation is CSARWDREQHF. The chain links TRBV20-1 to TRBJ2-3, with 9 bases lining up with TRBD1. This CDR3 spans 11 amino acids. Germline CDR1 is DFQATT and CDR2 is SNEGSKA (reference sequence).

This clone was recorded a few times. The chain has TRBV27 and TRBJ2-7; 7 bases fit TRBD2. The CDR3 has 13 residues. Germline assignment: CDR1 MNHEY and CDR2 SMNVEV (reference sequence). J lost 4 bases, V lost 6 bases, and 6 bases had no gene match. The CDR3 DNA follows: TGTGCCAGCAGCCCGACTAGCTGGTACGAGCAGTACTTC. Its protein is CASSPTSWYEQYF.